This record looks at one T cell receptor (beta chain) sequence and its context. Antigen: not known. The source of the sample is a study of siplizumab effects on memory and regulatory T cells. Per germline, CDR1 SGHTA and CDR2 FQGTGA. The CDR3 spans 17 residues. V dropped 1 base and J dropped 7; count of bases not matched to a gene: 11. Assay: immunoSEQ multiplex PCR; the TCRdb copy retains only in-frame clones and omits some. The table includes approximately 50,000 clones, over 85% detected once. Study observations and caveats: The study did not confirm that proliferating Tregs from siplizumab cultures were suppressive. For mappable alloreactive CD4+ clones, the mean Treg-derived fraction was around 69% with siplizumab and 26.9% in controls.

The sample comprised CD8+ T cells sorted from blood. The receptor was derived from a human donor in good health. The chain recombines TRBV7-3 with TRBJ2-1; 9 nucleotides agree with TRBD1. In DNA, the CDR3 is TGTGCCAGCAGCTTAAAGGATCCCCGGACAGGGGCAAATGAGCAGTTCTTC. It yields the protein CASSLKDPRTGANEQFF.